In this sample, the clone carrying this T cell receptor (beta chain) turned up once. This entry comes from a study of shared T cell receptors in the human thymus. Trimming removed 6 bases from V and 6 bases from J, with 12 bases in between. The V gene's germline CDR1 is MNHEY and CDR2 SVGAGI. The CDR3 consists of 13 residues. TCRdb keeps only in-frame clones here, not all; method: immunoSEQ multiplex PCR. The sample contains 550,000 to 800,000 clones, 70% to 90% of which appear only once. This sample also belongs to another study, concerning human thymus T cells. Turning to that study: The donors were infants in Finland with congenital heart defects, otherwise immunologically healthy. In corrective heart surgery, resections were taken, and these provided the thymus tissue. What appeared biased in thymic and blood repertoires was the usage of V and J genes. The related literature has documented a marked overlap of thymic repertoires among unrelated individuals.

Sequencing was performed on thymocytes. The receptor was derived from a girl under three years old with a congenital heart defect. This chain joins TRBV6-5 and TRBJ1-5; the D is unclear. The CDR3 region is CASSEYRSQPQHF. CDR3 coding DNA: TGTGCCAGCAGCGAGTACCGTAGTCAGCCCCAGCATTTT.